The 2 T cell receptor beta chains listed next were all sequenced from one sample in a study of blood T cell repertoires in COVID-19. Clones were read by immunoSEQ multiplex PCR, and TCRdb kept only the in-frame ones, dropping some. This table has some 200,000 clones, about 83% appearing once. The sequenced sample consisted of peripheral blood. These receptors all come from a man younger than 30 with active or convalescent COVID-19.

V gene TRBV6-5 combines with J gene TRBJ1-3; the D is unclear. V was cut by 6 bases and J by 6 bases, with 12 bases left in between. The CDR3 spans 13 residues. CDR1 and CDR2 (germline): MNHEY, SVGAGI. The CDR3 reads CASRQTDSNTIYF. The DNA for the CDR3 is TGTGCCAGCAGACAGACGGACTCAAACACCATATATTTT.

This chain connects TRBV30 to TRBJ2-1, with D perhaps matching TRBD2 (5 bases). The length of the CDR3 is 14 residues. Trimming took off 5 bases at V and 5 bases at J, with 16 bases between the two ends. Germline V gene lookup returns CDR1 GTSNPN and CDR2 SVGIG (reference sequence). CDR3 in DNA: TGTGCCTGGGACGGCGGAGCGGTCAACAATGAGCAGTTCTTC. Its translation is CAWDGGAVNNEQFF. The full variable domain, completed using reference TRBV30 and TRBJ2-1, is SQTIHQWPATLVQPVGSPLSLECTVEGTSNPNLYWYRQAAGRGLQLLFYSVGIGQISSEVPQNLSASRPQDRQFILSSKKLLLSDSGFYLCAWDGGAVNNEQFFGPGTRLTVL.